The clone carrying this T cell receptor (beta chain) was counted a single time. In the source study's methods: How many nucleated cells were present was estimated from reference gene primer amplification. Using immunoSEQ multiplex PCR, the repertoire was profiled, and TCRdb retains in-frame clones only, with some absent. V and J calls and clone size come straight from that table; D and trimming were deduced from the DNA. There are about 80,000 clones in the sample; nearly 90% occur only once, and approximately 7.4% lies in the top ten. These data come from a study of blood T cell repertoires in COVID-19. The length of the CDR3 is 12 residues. Trimming took 3 bases from V and 1 from J, leaving 3 bases between them. Germline V gene sequence: CDR1 SNHLY, CDR2 FYNNEI.

The sequencing input was peripheral blood. This sequence joins TRBV2 and TRBJ1-2; D gene uncertain. The clonotype was recovered from a man in his 70s with acute or convalescent COVID-19. The CDR3 sequence: CASSDLNYGYTF. CDR3 sequence (DNA): TGTGCCAGCAGTGACCTTAACTATGGCTACACCTTC.